This T cell receptor (beta chain) is from a study of blood T cell repertoires in COVID-19. Across the whole study: Sites across the United States, Italy and Spain contributed samples from acute and convalescent COVID-19. In each case, the material was cDNA or gDNA derived from T cells, B-cell-depleted T cells, or PBMCs.

Germline V gene lookup returns CDR1 DFQATT and CDR2 SNEGSKA (reference sequence). The V end lost 4 bases, the J end lost 1 base, and 4 bases lay between the germline ends. The CDR3 spans 11 residues. Authors' processing steps: Amplification from reference gene primers served as the basis for estimated nucleated cell counts. Assay used: immunoSEQ multiplex PCR; TCRdb lists only in-frame clones, some missing. V and J calls and clone size are those listed in that table; D and trimming were worked out from the DNA. The sample has 84,000 or so clones, around 88% seen once. This clone was seen a handful of times.

This receptor was obtained from a man aged 80 or over with active or convalescent COVID-19. The J gene is TRBJ1-1, the V gene TRBV20-1; D ambiguous. The specimen was peripheral blood. In DNA, the CDR3 is TGCAGTGCTACGGGGAACACTGAAGCTTTCTTT. The encoded protein is CSATGNTEAFF.